The source of this TCR beta chain is a study of cytomegalovirus exposure and HLA in healthy donors (dated by TCRdb to 2017 to 2019). Regarding the research as a whole: According to an earlier analysis of 550 to 700 of the donors, about 179 million T cells yielded 117 million unique TCR beta sequences and about 280 Gb of sequence data. Approximately 300 gigabases of sequencing data and approximately 91 million unique TCR sequences made up an early release that covered 640 HLA-typed donors. Among the approximately 420 genotyped donors, approximately 76% belonged to the genetic ancestry cluster associated with self-reported Caucasian donors. The study aimed to test whether cataloging public T cell receptors could reveal signatures of past pathogen exposure. Using immunosequencing, the study profiled T cell repertoires from roughly 650 subjects and related those repertoires to cytomegalovirus serostatus. Along with the 666-subject first cohort, a separate validation cohort of over a hundred different subjects was used. High-throughput TCR immunosequencing, statistical association of individual TCRs with disease status, and machine learning were combined to predict cytomegalovirus infection status. A later analysis re-analyzed previously published TCR beta repertoires from 666 donors and added high-resolution HLA genotyping to study TCR occurrence patterns. Rather than drawing on any new phenotypic data, the later analysis identified candidate immune exposures from TCR beta sequences and the way those sequences occurred across donors. In an earlier analysis of roughly 600 of the donors, high-throughput TCR beta sequencing was used to judge whether each TCR beta V gene segment behaved as functional or pseudogenic. Donor age, sex, ethnicity and CMV serostatus were compiled alongside the repertoire data. Genome-wide SNP genotypes for about three fifths of the roughly 670 donors were used in a later genetic analysis, which treated that subset as a discovery cohort. Every repertoire in the discovery cohort had been generated on one and the same sequencing platform. HLA typing covered class I and class II loci at four-digit resolution. Typing coverage varied by locus: 629-630 donors for A, B, C, DRB1 and DQB1; roughly 560 for DQA1; 606 for DPA1; fewer than 480 for DPB1. About five DR-DQ haplotypes were treated as single units for association and clustering because of strong linkage in the cohort. On average, over 200,000 unique TCR beta nucleotide sequences were sequenced per donor among a few hundred genotyped donors of the cohort, with roughly 20% of those sequences being non-productive. Overall study results and their limits: The earlier analysis of about 600 of the donors excluded 15 to 20 rarely observed V segments, including chromosome 9 orphons, because counts were too low. It was suggested by the authors that the approach could potentially be generalized to other disease states and immunological phenotypes. HLA typing was unavailable for some donors at each locus, so association tests used only the typed subset. The classifier was reported to diagnose cytomegalovirus status with high specificity and sensitivity in both the original and validation cohorts. A cluster of highly shared sequence variants was judged likely to be a technical artifact of the sequencing pipeline. Correlated functional status among segregating V segments might be attributable to linkage disequilibrium, but an unknown experimental factor could not be ruled out. The cohort was sequenced for TCR beta chains only, and without alpha or paired-chain data the features that could be detected were limited. At a false discovery rate of 0.05, a later analysis linked around 15,000 TCR beta sequences to specific HLA alleles. Across donors, most TCR sequences were observed very rarely, whereas some public TCRs were present in many individuals. In an earlier analysis of approximately 590 of the donors, most TCR beta V segments appeared in productive rearrangements about 87% or about 30% of the time, broadly matching IMGT annotations. Some IMGT-functional V segments, including TRBV6-2 and TRBV6-3, could not be told apart with the 87-base-pair reads, so those segments were excluded. When HLA alleles, especially DR and DQ, strongly co-occurred, TCR associations were difficult to assign to individual alleles. A later analysis found that most CMV-associated TCR beta chains appeared HLA-restricted, with HLA associations seemingly driven largely by CMV exposure. A further reported finding was that TCR beta sequences accurately predicted the HLA-A and HLA-B alleles for most subjects in the first cohort. Compared with the approximately 670-donor mean, donors in an Asian-associated ancestry cluster had fewer N-insertions in productive TCRs, according to a later genetic analysis. Sequencing depth was assumed to be roughly uniform across donors in the presence/absence analyses, though that assumption may not hold. In vitro tests confirmed that a few of the cytomegalovirus-associated TCR beta chains recognize cytomegalovirus antigens. In a later genetic analysis, a missense DCLRE1C variant was associated with V-gene and J-gene trimming of TCR beta chains, and the association was replicated in an independent cohort. In a later analysis, several top co-occurrence clusters were reported to appear linked to parvovirus B19, influenza, CMV and Epstein-Barr virus. A later analysis found that HLA-associated TCR beta chains were more clonally expanded and had lower generation probabilities than equally common non-associated chains. Immune exposure information for the cohort was limited to CMV serostatus. In a later analysis, the rate of TCR association differed among HLA loci, with DRB1 alleles having the most associated TCRs and HLA-C alleles having the fewest. The study gave a list of more than 150 TCR beta chains associated with cytomegalovirus.

In total, about 650 healthy bone marrow donors made up the cohort. Cohort members were all nominally healthy when sampled, although unrecorded immune exposures were likely present. The donor was CMV seropositive and was included in the group of approximately 300 seropositive cohort members. A peripheral blood sample was provided by each donor, and peripheral blood mononuclear cells were used for TCR beta sequencing. The Qiagen DNeasy Blood Extraction Kit was used to extract genomic DNA from the blood cell samples. Concerning this clone: Its specific antigen is unknown. No much larger clone is present one base from it, and per-base qualities are unavailable.

Library preparation was by the immunoSEQ multiplex PCR assay. A mixture of 60 forward primers for TCR Vbeta segments and 13 reverse primers for TCR Jbeta segments was used in the multiplex PCR. The CDR3 region of rearranged TCR beta genes was amplified from genomic DNA with a multiplex PCR assay. On the Illumina HiSeq System, the amplified TCR beta libraries were sequenced as 87-base-pair reads. As for the authors' bioinformatics: A later analysis counted some 80 million unique TCR beta chains across the approximately 700 repertoires, and around 9.9 million of these chains were shared by at least two donors. To remove PCR and sequencing errors, raw reads were error-corrected and collapsed into unique sequences using a nearest-neighbor algorithm that merged closely related sequences. Alignment of CDR3 sequences to IMGT reference sequences was used to assign V, D and J gene segments. For a sequence to be retained, a match of at least six nucleotides was required to both a V gene segment and a J gene segment. Rearrangements were classified as productive when the CDR3 lacked stop codons and remained in frame with V and J, and all other rearrangements were classified as non-productive. CDR3 was defined according to IMGT convention as the region running from the second conserved V-encoded cysteine to the conserved J-encoded phenylalanine. The earlier analysis of about 620 of the donors excluded sequences that lacked an unambiguous match to a single V gene segment. In an earlier analysis of 587 of the donors, a V segment was called functional when productive rearrangements were above 56.7%, and segregating when the standard deviation between donors exceeded 5%. A statistical classification framework was built for diagnosing cytomegalovirus status from the catalog of TCR beta chain sequences. V and J gene assignment, in a later analysis, came from comparing TCR nucleotide sequences with IMGT/GENE-DB human TR gene sequences. In a later analysis, CDR3 sequences and most-parsimonious VDJ recombination scenarios were assigned using the TCRdist pipeline. In a later analysis, each TCR beta chain was defined by its CDR3 amino acid sequence together with its V-gene family, and reads without a unique V-gene family were excluded. A later analysis removed 592 highly shared, low-generation-probability nucleotide sequences to deal with suspected cross-contamination and a sequencing artifact. In a later analysis, a clonal expansion index for each public chain was calculated from normalized within-repertoire ranks of inferred template counts. Generation probabilities in a later analysis came from a VDJ recombination model fitted to out-of-frame rearrangements, and those results were checked against IGoR. Hypergeometric tests were used in a later analysis to score TCR-TCR, TCR-HLA and TCR-CMV co-occurrence, with a repertoire-size bias correction applied to the TCR pairs. In a later analysis, false discovery rates were estimated by permuting HLA or CMV assignments 20 times. In a later analysis, co-occurring TCRs were grouped using DBSCAN, with TCRdist sequence similarity added in when clustering inside HLA-allele-positive subsets. Co-occurrence clustering excluded repertoires with fewer than 30,000 or more than 120,000 public chains, plus five with anomalous nucleotide sharing. Entries here come from immuneACCESS through TCRdb and include only in-frame sequences with V and J called. Some clones fail to appear in such tables; in the studies checked, an unresolved V gene covers under half of the shortfall, and the cause of the remainder is unknown. The V and J calls and clone size were taken over from that table, and D and trimming were inferred from the DNA. The sample contains about 200,000 clones, around 86% of them found a single time. The biggest ten clones account for 5.5% to 7% of the sample.

The germline V gene provides CDR1 SNHLY and CDR2 FYNNEI. Including the terminal cysteine and phenylalanine, the CDR3 comprises 17 residues. Only the CDR3 portion is preserved as DNA: 51 bases, with reading frame beginning at the first base. The V end gives up 5 bases and the J end 6 bases, leaving 12 bases in the junction not matched to a gene. The clonotype originates from a woman between 50 and 59 years old in good health and CMV-seropositive. The rearrangement joined TRBV2 to TRBJ2-1, and TRBD2 matches 11 of the central bases. The sample taken for sequencing was PBMCs. The nucleotide sequence is given as TGTGCCAGCAGTATCCAGCCCCTAGCGGGAGGAGGCAATGAGCAGTTCTTC. This yields the protein CASSIQPLAGGGNEQFF.